The clone carrying this T cell receptor beta chain has only a few counts. Its antigen remains unknown. The V gene lost 5 bases and the J gene lost 0 bases, with 26 bases spanning the gap. From germline, CDR1 is DFQATT and CDR2 SNEGSKA (reference sequence). The CDR3 contains 19 residues. Uncontrolled infection, other autoimmune disease, pregnancy or lactation disqualified patients from enrolment. Thyroid ultrasound, orbital computed tomography, clinical symptoms, and serum thyroxine and TRAb underpinned diagnoses. The data are from a study of T cells in Graves' hyperthyroidism and ophthalmopathy. Looking at the study overall: Staff took peripheral blood when the initial diagnosis was made, before any treatment began. Study-wide results and limits: In validation, the model predicted ophthalmopathy. These predictions came a median about 6.2 months before onset.

Researchers amplified the TCR beta CDR3 regions from RNA transcripts. First-round RT-PCR with HTBI primers amplified the TCR CDR3 region. TCRdb recomputed calls from the multiplex PCR reads with MiXCR, one row per CDR3 protein. The repertoire holds about 510,000 distinct CDR3 sequences, with about 14% as singletons. V is TRBV20-1 and J is TRBJ1-5; a weak D match, TRBD1 (5 bases). Sequencing input: blood. This receptor was taken from a woman aged 40 to 49 with Graves' hyperthyroidism. CDR3 in DNA: TGCAGTGCTGACGCAATTCCGGGAGACAGAGCTTATAGCAATCAGCCCCAGCATTTT. This translates into CSADAIPGDRAYSNQPQHF.